One sample yielded the 20 T cell receptor beta chains listed below, sequenced in a study of blood T cells in healthy people across ages. A second about 6 to 12 cycle PCR used barcoded and J-beta primers. One entry per CDR3 protein results from TCRdb running MiXCR on the 5' RACE reads. The data hold some 1.4 million distinct CDR3 sequences, with 42% observed a single time. Sequences were obtained from blood. The receptor source for this set is a young woman in good health.

The rearrangement uses TRBV12-3 or TRBV12-4 and TRBJ2-3; the match to TRBD2 covers 8 bases. The CDR3 spans 16 residues. Germline trimming cut 1 base from V and 1 base from J; bases unmatched to any gene: 4. The CDR3 DNA is TGTGCCAGCAGTTTAGGATCAGCGGGGGGCACAGATACGCAGTATTTT. Amino acids: CASSLGSAGGTDTQYF.

This chain links TRBV4-1 with TRBJ2-2, with no clear D. The CDR3 consists of 18 residues. Between the trimmed V and J ends, which lost 0 bases and 0 bases, there was a span of 14 bases. Germline lookup yields CDR1 MGHRA and CDR2 YSYEKL. The CDR3: CASSQEGSPNSNTGELFF. The CDR3 DNA follows: TGCGCCAGCAGCCAAGAGGGTAGCCCCAATTCGAACACCGGGGAGCTGTTTTTT.

The rearrangement links TRBV10-3 to TRBJ2-5; 7 bases are shared with TRBD2. The CDR3 runs 11 residues. Germline V CDR1 and CDR2: ENHRY, SYGVKD. With 10 bases clipped from V and 5 bases from J, the junction kept 4 bases outside the gene matches. DNA for the CDR3: TGTGCCACCGGGGGAGGGGAGACCCAGTACTTC. It codes for CATGGGETQYF.

In its sample, this clonotype was seen many times. The chain has TRBV9 and TRBJ1-6; 10 bases are a match to TRBD1. Trimming at V came to 4 bases and at J to 10 bases, leaving 5 bases not matched to a gene. The CDR3 length is 14 residues. Germline CDR1 reads SGDLS; CDR2 reads YYNGEE. The CDR3 loop is CASSPDRGLSPLHF. DNA of the CDR3: TGTGCCAGCAGCCCAGACAGGGGGCTATCACCCCTCCACTTT.

This clonotype was counted between two and nine times. The rearrangement uses TRBV20-1 and TRBJ2-7; TRBD1 aligns across 9 bases. Per the germline V gene, CDR1 is DFQATT and CDR2 is SNEGSKA (reference sequence). The ends lost 3 bases at V and 6 bases at J; junction bases unmatched: 12. This CDR3 has 15 amino acids. CDR3 sequence reads: CSARDSGTGSREQYF. In DNA form, the CDR3 reads TGCAGTGCTAGGGATTCCGGGACAGGGTCCCGCGAGCAGTACTTC.

The chain carries TRBV20-1 and TRBJ2-1; 9 bases fit TRBD2. Germline loops: CDR1 DFQATT, CDR2 SNEGSKA (reference sequence). The CDR3 is 14 amino acids. J was trimmed by 5 bases and V by 7 bases; bases with no gene match: 9. In nucleotides, the CDR3 is TGCAGTGTCAAAGGCCTAGCGGGGAACAATGAGCAGTTCTTC. Its protein is CSVKGLAGNNEQFF.

This sequence joins TRBV12-5 and TRBJ2-3; either TRBD1 or TRBD2 may supply D (6 bases each). This CDR3 is built from 15 residues. Per the germline V gene, CDR1 is LGHNT and CDR2 is FRNRAP. Deletions cut 0 bases from V and 2 bases from J, with 9 bases between. The CDR3 loop is CASGLVRGPTDTQYF. The CDR3 nucleotides are TGTGCTAGTGGTTTGGTTCGGGGGCCCACAGATACGCAGTATTTT.

The genes are TRBV20-1 and TRBJ2-4; D gene unclear. V was trimmed by 6 bases and J by 7 bases, leaving 16 bases between them. Germline V gene lookup returns CDR1 DFQATT and CDR2 SNEGSKA (reference sequence). The CDR3 covers 13 residues. CDR3 loop: CSARPAPGNIQYF. The CDR3 DNA follows: TGCAGTGCCAGGCCGGCGCCTGGGAACATTCAGTACTTC.

The chain carries TRBV7-2 and TRBJ2-5; either TRBD1 or TRBD2 may fit D (5 bases each). The CDR3 consists of 13 residues. The V gene lost 8 bases and the J gene lost 1 base, with 11 bases spanning the gap. The germline V gene has CDR1 SGHTA and CDR2 FQGNSA. The CDR3 DNA reads TGTGCCAGCTGCCGGGACCTCCAAGAGACCCAGTACTTC. This encodes CASCRDLQETQYF.

J is TRBJ2-3 and V is TRBV9; a possible D gene is TRBD2 (5 bases). Trimming took off 6 bases at V and 4 bases at J, with 18 bases between the two ends. CDR1 SGDLS and CDR2 YYNGEE come from the germline V gene. The CDR3 has 15 amino acids. CDR3 protein: CASNPSGGYADTQYF. CDR3 nucleotides: TGTGCCAGCAACCCTAGTGGAGGTTATGCAGATACGCAGTATTTT.

This clonotype was seen a handful of times. The V gene is TRBV5-1, the J gene TRBJ2-5, with a possible D match to TRBD2 (6 bases). Deletions cut 4 bases from V and 2 bases from J, with 12 bases between. The CDR3 loop spans 14 amino acids. Per the germline V gene, CDR1 is SGHRS and CDR2 is YFSETQ. The CDR3 DNA sequence: TGCGCCAGCAGCGTGGAGGGACCACAAGAGACCCAGTACTTC. Its translation is CASSVEGPQETQYF. The full variable domain, its missing parts supplied by reference TRBV5-1 and TRBJ2-5, is KAGVTQTPRYLIKTRGQQVTLSCSPISGHRSVSWYQQTPGQGLQFLFEYFSETQRNKGNFPGRFSGRQFSNSRSEMNVSTLELGDSALYLCASSVEGPQETQYFGPGTRLLVL.

The chain couples TRBV5-1 to TRBJ2-7, with 9 bases identical to TRBD1. With 1 base clipped from V and 5 bases from J, the junction kept 10 bases outside the gene matches. There are 16 residues in the CDR3. Germline CDR1 and CDR2: SGHRS and YFSETQ. CDR3 protein: CASSLSDPDRGNEQYF. The CDR3 bases are TGCGCCAGCAGCTTGTCCGACCCGGACAGGGGAAACGAGCAGTACTTC. Combining the CDR3 with reference TRBV5-1 and TRBJ2-7 gives the whole variable domain KAGVTQTPRYLIKTRGQQVTLSCSPISGHRSVSWYQQTPGQGLQFLFEYFSETQRNKGNFPGRFSGRQFSNSRSEMNVSTLELGDSALYLCASSLSDPDRGNEQYFGPGTRLTVT.

This chain joins TRBV20-1 and TRBJ2-3, with 8 bases aligning to TRBD2. V dropped 3 bases and J dropped 2; count of bases not matched to a gene: 7. Germline V gene data show CDR1 as DFQATT and CDR2 as SNEGSKA (reference sequence). The CDR3 contains 15 residues. The CDR3 is CSASSGGGLTDTQYF. CDR3 nucleotide sequence: TGCAGTGCTAGTTCGGGCGGGGGGCTCACAGATACGCAGTATTTT.

V gene TRBV18 combines with J gene TRBJ2-1; D might be TRBD2 (6 bases). The CDR3 sequence is 16 residues long. With 3 bases removed from V and 4 bases from J, the gap between germline ends came to 16 bases. CDR1 KGHSH and CDR2 LQKENI come from the germline V gene. CDR3 sequence (DNA): TGTGCCAGCTCACCTGGGACTCCTACCTTGTACAATGAGCAGTTCTTC. Protein: CASSPGTPTLYNEQFF.

The V gene is TRBV7-9, the J gene TRBJ1-1; D is perhaps TRBD1 (5 bases). Germline CDR1 reads SEHNR; CDR2 reads FQNEAQ (reference sequence). Trimming took off 5 bases at V and 3 bases at J, with 16 bases between the two ends. The CDR3 consists of 15 residues. This CDR3 is CASSRSGGSYTEAFF. For the CDR3, the DNA is TGTGCCAGCAGCCGCTCCGGGGGATCGTACACTGAAGCTTTCTTT.

The chain couples TRBV5-1 to TRBJ1-2; D ambiguous. Per the germline V gene, CDR1 is SGHRS and CDR2 is YFSETQ. V lost 5 bases, J lost 3 bases, and 14 bases lay in between. The CDR3 contains 14 residues. This CDR3 reads CASRVARADYGYTF. The CDR3, as DNA: TGCGCCAGCAGGGTCGCACGAGCAGACTATGGCTACACCTTC.

The table lists this clonotype with a count of one. V usage is TRBV4-1 and J usage is TRBJ2-5; D remains unclear. This CDR3 contains 15 residues. CDR1 MGHRA and CDR2 YSYEKL come from the germline V gene. Trimming removed 4 bases at V and 1 base at J, with 13 bases between. CDR3 nucleotide sequence: TGCGCCAGCAGCCGAAGTGCGTGGGCCCAAGAGACCCAGTACTTC. It encodes CASSRSAWAQETQYF.

This clonotype was found a few times. This chain uses TRBV4-1 with TRBJ2-1; TRBD2 aligns across 8 bases. Germline CDR1 is MGHRA and CDR2 is YSYEKL. The CDR3 is 16 residues long. Trimming at V came to 4 bases and at J to 0 bases, leaving 5 bases not matched to a gene. The CDR3 bases are TGCGCCAGCAGCCTTAGCGGGACGCCCTCCTACAATGAGCAGTTCTTC. This codes for CASSLSGTPSYNEQFF.

V and J are TRBV15 and TRBJ2-5, with D possibly TRBD1 on 6 matching bases. The J call is in doubt because the DNA end fits TRBJ2-7 better. This CDR3 spans 14 amino acids. The germline CDR1 and CDR2 sequences are LNHNV and YYDKDF (reference sequence). The CDR3 sequence is CATSRESQGYEQYF. The CDR3 region has the DNA TGTGCCACCAGCAGAGAGTCACAGGGCTACGAGCAGTACTTC.

This clonotype was observed at least ten times. The CDR3 DNA reads TGCAGCGTTGAGGACAGGGACTATGGCTACACCTTC. Translated: CSVEDRDYGYTF. This chain joins TRBV29-1 and TRBJ1-2; TRBD1 matches at 8 bases. The CDR3 contains 12 residues. Germline trimming cut 3 bases from V and 3 bases from J; bases unmatched to any gene: 0. Germline CDR1 is SQVTM and CDR2 is ANQGSEA.